The 32 T cell receptor beta chains given below trace back to one sample, sequenced in a study of CD8 T cells in ankylosing spondylitis. General study findings and limits: A TCR beta motif made of several highly homologous variants seemed typical of ankylosing spondylitis blood.

TCRdb independently ran MiXCR on the 5' RACE reads; one entry per CDR3 protein. The repertoire includes fewer than 250,000 distinct CDR3 sequences, about 18% of them detected once, and about 39% sits in the top ten. These receptors have no known antigen. Material for sequencing was blood, either unsorted or a sorted T cell fraction (not recorded which). The origin of the receptors is a male donor with ankylosing spondylitis.

This clonotype was observed a handful of times. The rearrangement uses TRBV29-1 and TRBJ2-2, with D perhaps matching TRBD1 (5 bases). This CDR3 has 12 amino acids. The germline V gene encodes CDR1 SQVTM and CDR2 ANQGSEA. Trimming removed 8 bases from V and 2 bases from J, with 9 bases in between. CDR3 protein: CSHDSNTGELFF. CDR3 DNA sequence: TGCAGCCATGACAGCAACACCGGGGAGCTGTTTTTT.

The chain couples TRBV19 to TRBJ2-7; 11 bases match TRBD2. Germline V CDR1 and CDR2: LNHDA, SQIVND (reference sequence). The CDR3 covers 15 residues. With 5 bases clipped from V and 5 bases from J, the junction kept 8 bases outside the gene matches. CDR3 residues: CASSLIAGGPNEQYF. The CDR3 nucleotides read TGTGCCAGTAGTCTCATAGCGGGAGGGCCGAACGAGCAGTACTTC.

This clonotype was picked up a small number of times. The V and J genes are TRBV4-2 and TRBJ2-5; 8 bases are shared with TRBD2. Germline V gene data show CDR1 as LGHNA and CDR2 as YNFKEQ. The CDR3 totals 17 residues. V lost 4 bases and J lost 2; bases outside the gene matches: 12. The CDR3 DNA sequence: TGTGCCAGCAGCCTCCTTACAAGCGGGGGACCTCAAGAGACCCAGTACTTC. The encoded protein is CASSLLTSGGPQETQYF.

The V gene is TRBV9, the J gene TRBJ2-3, with 8 bases that match TRBD1. The CDR3 runs to 16 residues. V lost 0 bases and J lost 2; bases outside the gene matches: 5. Germline V gene sequence: CDR1 SGDLS, CDR2 YYNGEE. The CDR3 DNA is TGTGCCAGCAGCGTAGAGGACAGGGCCCCCACAGATACGCAGTATTTT. This sequence encodes CASSVEDRAPTDTQYF.

Many counts were recorded for this clonotype. As DNA, the CDR3 is TGCAGCGTTGAAGATCGGGGGGGGAGATATAACTATGGCTACACCTTC. It encodes CSVEDRGGRYNYGYTF. The chain uses TRBV29-1 and TRBJ1-2, with D maybe TRBD1 (5 bases). The CDR3 spans 16 residues. Trimming took 0 bases from V and 1 from J, leaving 15 bases between them. CDR1 SQVTM and CDR2 ANQGSEA come from the germline V gene.

This clonotype has a handful of counts. The chain uses TRBV28 and TRBJ2-7; perhaps TRBD2 as D (6 bases). This CDR3 has 21 amino acids. Germline CDR1 and CDR2: MDHEN and SYDVKM. Trimming removed 6 bases at V and 3 bases at J, with 36 bases between. DNA for the CDR3: TGTGCCAGCAGCAGTTTGTTTTCTCTAGTGGGAGTTCTAGCGAAAAGCTACGAGCAGTACTTC. This encodes CASSSLFSLVGVLAKSYEQYF. Drawing the rest from reference TRBV28 and TRBJ2-7, the complete variable domain is DVKVTQSSRYLVKRTGEKVFLECVQDMDHENMFWYRQDPGLGLRLIYFSYDVKMKEKGDIPEGYSVSREKKERFSLILESASTNQTSMYLCASSSLFSLVGVLAKSYEQYFGPGTRLTVT.

A few counts support this clonotype. This rearrangement joins TRBV29-1 to TRBJ2-2; D may correspond to TRBD1 or TRBD2 (5 bases each). Germline V gene sequence: CDR1 SQVTM, CDR2 ANQGSEA. The CDR3 runs to 12 residues. Trimming removed 4 bases from V and 8 bases from J, with 11 bases in between. Here the CDR3 reads CSVVGEGGELFF. The CDR3 region has the DNA TGCAGCGTTGTGGGGGAAGGGGGGGAGCTGTTTTTT.

This clonotype was detected a few times. The chain has TRBV20-1 and TRBJ1-6; 7 bases are a match to TRBD1. This CDR3 comprises 19 residues. Germline loops: CDR1 DFQATT, CDR2 SNEGSKA (reference sequence). Losses at the gene ends were 3 bases for V and 8 bases for J; bases not matched to a gene: 22. This chain's CDR3 is CSARDGQAGIFTLDSPLHF. The CDR3, as DNA: TGCAGTGCTAGGGACGGACAGGCTGGGATCTTTACGCTGGATTCACCCCTCCACTTT.

This sequence joins TRBV19 and TRBJ2-1, with 7 bases that match TRBD2. V gave up 7 bases and J gave up 8 bases; unmatched junction bases: 17. The CDR3 consists of 16 residues. Germline CDR1 and CDR2: LNHDA and SQIVND (reference sequence). CDR3 loop: CASIGLGQGWWDEQFF. The CDR3 DNA is TGTGCCAGTATTGGACTAGGGCAGGGCTGGTGGGATGAGCAGTTCTTC.

The chain links TRBV5-6 to TRBJ2-2, with 8 bases fitting TRBD1. V trimming: 7 bases; J trimming: 6 bases; junction bases outside the gene matches: 5. CDR3 length: 13 amino acids. Germline V gene data show CDR1 as SGHDT and CDR2 as YYEEEE. CDR3 in amino acids: CASGSTGAGELFF. The CDR3 bases are TGTGCCAGCGGATCGACAGGGGCCGGGGAGCTGTTTTTT.

As to this clonotype: Relative to the germline gene, one junction end is altered; a read error may explain this. V gene TRBV6-2 or TRBV6-3 combines with J gene TRBJ2-2, with D unclear. Germline V CDR1 and CDR2: MNHEY, SVGEGT. The CDR3 is 14 residues long. The CDR3 loop reads CSSSYTPDTGELFF. CDR3 DNA: TGTTCCAGCAGTTACACGCCCGACACCGGGGAGCTGTTTTTT.

This clonotype has ten or more counts. The chain has TRBV4-2 and TRBJ2-1; 9 bases are shared with TRBD1. Trimming cost V 0 bases and J 8 bases; bases outside gene matches: 11. Germline lookup yields CDR1 LGHNA and CDR2 YNFKEQ. The CDR3 spans 17 residues. The CDR3 DNA is TGTGCCAGCAGCCAAGAGGGGGGGGACAGGGCTCCTCATGAGCAGTTCTTC. This codes for CASSQEGGDRAPHEQFF.

The rearrangement joins TRBV7-8 to TRBJ2-5, with D unclear. Trimming stripped 0 bases from V and 4 bases from J, with 15 bases between. Germline V gene lookup returns CDR1 SGHVS and CDR2 FQNEAQ. This CDR3 comprises 16 residues. Here the CDR3 reads CASSLATSVDSETQYF. In nucleotides, the CDR3 is TGTGCCAGCAGCTTAGCTACCAGCGTTGATTCAGAGACCCAGTACTTC.

This chain connects TRBV4-1 to TRBJ2-5, with a possible D match to TRBD1 (6 bases). Germline V gene sequence: CDR1 MGHRA, CDR2 YSYEKL. CDR3 length equals 17 residues. V lost 4 bases and J lost 4, with 22 bases in between. The CDR3, as DNA: TGCGCCAGCAGCCCGACCCTCGGACAGTTCGGTGGAGAGACCCAGTACTTC. Encoded protein: CASSPTLGQFGGETQYF.

The chain has TRBV29-1 and TRBJ2-1; perhaps TRBD2 as D (6 bases). Germline V lookup: CDR1 SQVTM, CDR2 ANQGSEA. The CDR3 extends over 11 amino acids. V lost 4 bases, J lost 7 bases, and 8 bases lay in between. As DNA, the CDR3 is TGCAGCGTTGTGGGACTTAATGAGCAGTTCTTC. Protein: CSVVGLNEQFF.

The table lists this clonotype with many counts. This rearrangement joins TRBV5-1 to TRBJ2-1; 10 bases fit TRBD1. V shed 7 bases and J 7 bases; nucleotides not matched to a gene: 20. There are 18 residues in the CDR3. Germline CDR1 reads SGHRS; CDR2 reads YFSETQ. The CDR3 here is CASEEGTFRDRGDNEQFF. CDR3 DNA: TGCGCCAGCGAGGAGGGTACCTTCCGGGACAGGGGAGATAATGAGCAGTTCTTC.

J is TRBJ2-7 and V is TRBV27; weak D call: TRBD2 (5 bases). CDR1 and CDR2 from the germline V gene are MNHEY and SMNVEV (reference sequence). V lost 6 bases and J lost 3, with 15 bases in between. This CDR3 contains 14 residues. The CDR3 loop is CASSLRGGLYEQYF. The CDR3 coding sequence is TGTGCCAGCAGCCTTCGCGGCGGACTCTACGAGCAGTACTTC.

Only a few counts were recorded for this clonotype. The chain joins TRBV4-1 to TRBJ2-7; 12 bases line up with TRBD1. Germline CDR1 MGHRA, CDR2 YSYEKL. V shed 11 bases, J shed 5 bases, and the junction held 7 bases outside the gene matches. This CDR3 is 13 amino acids long. The CDR3 coding sequence is TGCGCCGCCCAGGGGACAGGGGGCGACGAGCAGTACTTC. Translation gives CAAQGTGGDEQYF.

The CDR3 protein is CASSFTGESPYEQYF. CDR3 nucleotide sequence: TGTGCCAGCAGTTTCACAGGGGAATCTCCGTACGAGCAGTACTTC. The chain combines TRBV12-3 or TRBV12-4 with TRBJ2-7; TRBD1 aligns across 7 bases. The length of the CDR3 is 15 residues. J was trimmed by 4 bases and V by 3 bases; bases with no gene match: 9.

Ten or more counts support this clonotype. The chain combines TRBV3-1 with TRBJ2-7; D perhaps matches TRBD1 (6 bases). The germline gives CDR1 LGHDT, CDR2 YNNKEL (reference sequence). Between the trimmed V and J ends, which lost 0 bases and 2 bases, there was a span of 23 bases. The CDR3 covers 19 residues. The CDR3 region is CASSQEMPADRITPYEQYF. The CDR3 coding sequence is TGTGCCAGCAGCCAAGAAATGCCGGCCGACAGGATCACTCCCTACGAGCAGTACTTC.

This rearrangement joins TRBV29-1 to TRBJ2-3, with D hard to call. Deletions cut 0 bases from V and 1 base from J, with 5 bases between. Germline V gene data show CDR1 as SQVTM and CDR2 as ANQGSEA. CDR3 length: 13 residues. CDR3 amino acids: CSVEDQGTDTQYF. CDR3 bases: TGCAGCGTTGAAGACCAAGGCACAGATACGCAGTATTTT.

This clonotype was detected only a few times. The rearrangement links TRBV5-1 to TRBJ1-5; possible D gene TRBD1, 5 bases. Trimming shortened V by 4 bases and J by 4 bases, and 12 bases separated the two germline ends. Germline V gene lookup returns CDR1 SGHRS and CDR2 YFSETQ. The CDR3 sequence is 14 residues long. CDR3 sequence (DNA): TGCGCCAGCAGCCCCCGACAGACAAATCAGCCCCAGCATTTT. Amino acid sequence: CASSPRQTNQPQHF.

This clonotype turned up a few times. The chain combines TRBV19 with TRBJ1-5; D remains ambiguous. The germline CDR1 and CDR2 sequences are LNHDA and SQIVND (reference sequence). Trimming left V 5 bases short and J 4 bases short, with 15 bases between. The CDR3 is made up of 15 amino acids. The CDR3 nucleotides are TGTGCCAGTAGTTGGTCAGCAGATCCTAATCAGCCCCAGCATTTT. Encoded protein: CASSWSADPNQPQHF.

This clonotype came up a few times. The genes are TRBV7-9 and TRBJ2-2; perhaps TRBD2 as D (6 bases). The CDR3 covers 16 residues. Trimming pared 5 bases from V and 4 bases from J, leaving 17 bases between. CDR1 SEHNR and CDR2 FQNEAQ come from the germline V gene (reference sequence). The chain's CDR3 is CASSPRLVGPTGELFF. In DNA, the CDR3 is TGTGCCAGCAGCCCTCGACTAGTTGGTCCCACCGGGGAGCTGTTTTTT.

The rearrangement links TRBV12-3 or TRBV12-4 to TRBJ1-1; a possible D gene is TRBD1 (5 bases). V gave up 6 bases and J gave up 2 bases, with 10 bases separating them. The CDR3 is 13 amino acids. Written as DNA, the CDR3 is TGTGCCAGCAGCCCCGACAGTAACACTGAAGCTTTCTTT. Translation: CASSPDSNTEAFF.

The V and J genes are TRBV29-1 and TRBJ2-7, with D possibly matching TRBD2 (6 bases). CDR3 size: 13 residues. The V gene lost 6 bases and the J gene lost 0 bases, with 12 bases spanning the gap. In germline, CDR1 is SQVTM, CDR2 ANQGSEA. The CDR3 bases are TGCAGCGTGGGAGGAGAGAGCTCCTACGAGCAGTACTTC. Protein product: CSVGGESSYEQYF.

This clonotype was seen a handful of times. The chain couples TRBV9 to TRBJ2-3; 10 bases line up with TRBD2. CDR3 size: 16 residues. Trimming cost V 0 bases and J 3 bases; bases outside gene matches: 4. Germline CDR1 and CDR2: SGDLS and YYNGEE. The DNA of the CDR3 is TGTGCCAGCAGCGTAGCTAGCGGGGGCGATACAGATACGCAGTATTTT. This encodes CASSVASGGDTDTQYF.

This rearrangement joins TRBV27 to TRBJ2-3, with TRBD2 as a possible D gene (6 bases). The CDR3 consists of 16 residues. Deletions cut 4 bases from V and 2 bases from J, with 16 bases between. Germline values: CDR1 MNHEY, CDR2 SMNVEV (reference sequence). DNA of the CDR3: TGTGCCAGCAGTTCGGGACTCTCATATTACACAGATACGCAGTATTTT. It specifies CASSSGLSYYTDTQYF.

Comment on this clonotype: A much bigger clone sits one base away, suggesting this may be a read error. The chain couples TRBV6-4 to TRBJ2-1; 11 bases map to TRBD2. The V segment lost 4 bases and the J segment 8 bases; nucleotides outside the gene matches: 10. The V gene's germline CDR1 is MRHNA and CDR2 SNTAGT. This CDR3 has 16 amino acids. CDR3 region: CASSVLAGATGYEQFF. The CDR3 bases are TGTGCCAGCAGTGTACTAGCGGGGGCGACTGGGTATGAGCAGTTCTTC.

The chain joins TRBV4-3 to TRBJ2-4; 7 bases match TRBD1. V shed 0 bases and J 8 bases; nucleotides not matched to a gene: 19. Germline CDR1 is LGHNA and CDR2 is YSLEER. This CDR3 has 19 amino acids. The CDR3 DNA sequence: TGCGCCAGCAGCCAAGATCTGCCCCACAGGGGCCCGGGTTGGCACATTCAGTACTTC. It is translated as CASSQDLPHRGPGWHIQYF.

This chain joins TRBV5-1 and TRBJ2-1; D is perhaps TRBD1 or TRBD2 (5 bases each). This CDR3 comprises 12 residues. The germline V gene encodes CDR1 SGHRS and CDR2 YFSETQ. Trimming cost V 3 bases and J 7 bases, with 8 bases left between them. The CDR3 DNA reads TGCGCCAGCAGCTCGTGGGGGAATGAGCAGTTCTTC. Translating gives CASSSWGNEQFF.

The genes are TRBV21-1 and TRBJ1-4. TRBV21-1 is annotated as a pseudogene. The CDR3 runs to 14 residues. The CDR3 coding sequence is TGTGCCAGCAGTAAGGGGGAGGATTTCGAAAAACTGTTTTTT. Residues: CASSKGEDFEKLFF.